This TCR beta chain appears in the sequencing data of a study of PD-1 blockade in mismatch repair-deficient tumors. Study-level information: All were previously treated, progressing patients with about twelve mismatch repair-deficient cancer types.

Repertoires were generated with immunoSEQ multiplex PCR, while TCRdb's copy carries only in-frame clones and drops some. The sample holds under 150,000 clones; about 90% are singletons and the top ten take 10% to 15%. CDR3 size: 15 residues. Germline V gene data show CDR1 as SGHNT and CDR2 as YYREEE (reference sequence). V lost 0 bases to trimming and J lost 3 bases, with 10 bases between them. Mismatch repair deficiency was confirmed in all patients, by PCR or immunohistochemistry. Three pembrolizumab responders had their TCRs sequenced. The TCR comes from an adult with mismatch repair-deficient cancer. The sample here was peripheral blood, taken approximately 69 weeks after starting pembrolizumab. The chain uses TRBV5-4 and TRBJ2-1; maybe TRBD2 (5 bases). CDR3 loop: CASSLGGSGYNEQFF. In DNA, the CDR3 is TGTGCCAGCAGCTTGGGAGGGTCGGGCTACAATGAGCAGTTCTTC.